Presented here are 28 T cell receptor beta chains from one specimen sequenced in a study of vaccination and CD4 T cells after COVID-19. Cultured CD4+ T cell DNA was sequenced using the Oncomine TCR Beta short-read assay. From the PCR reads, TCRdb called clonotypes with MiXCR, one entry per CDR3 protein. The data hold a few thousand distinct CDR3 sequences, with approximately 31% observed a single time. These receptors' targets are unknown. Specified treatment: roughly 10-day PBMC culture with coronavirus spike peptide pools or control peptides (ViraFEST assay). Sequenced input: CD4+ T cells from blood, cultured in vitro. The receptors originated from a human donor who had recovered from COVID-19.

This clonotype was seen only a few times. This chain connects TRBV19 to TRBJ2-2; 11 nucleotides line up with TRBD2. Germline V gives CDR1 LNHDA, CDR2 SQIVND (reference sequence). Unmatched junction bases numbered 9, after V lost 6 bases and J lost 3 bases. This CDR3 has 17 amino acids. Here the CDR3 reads CASRRVSGGGDTGELFF. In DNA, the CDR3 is TGTGCCAGTAGAAGGGTTAGCGGGGGGGGCGACACCGGGGAGCTGTTTTTT.

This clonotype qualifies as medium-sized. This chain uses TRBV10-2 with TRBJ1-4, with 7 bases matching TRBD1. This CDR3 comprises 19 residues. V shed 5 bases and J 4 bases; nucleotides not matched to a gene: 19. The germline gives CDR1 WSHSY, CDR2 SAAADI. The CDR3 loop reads CASSSQYYAPDRSNEKLFF. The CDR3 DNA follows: TGCGCCAGCAGTAGCCAATATTACGCCCCGGACAGGAGTAATGAAAAACTGTTTTTT.

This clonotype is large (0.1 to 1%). CDR3 DNA sequence: TGCGCCAGCAGCTTGGATGCGGGGGCGAATTCACCCCTCCACTTT. It codes for CASSLDAGANSPLHF. J is TRBJ1-6 and V is TRBV5-1, with a possible D match to TRBD1 (6 bases). V was cut by 0 bases and J by 7 bases, with 11 bases left in between. Germline CDR1 SGHRS, CDR2 YFSETQ. This CDR3 region has 15 residues.

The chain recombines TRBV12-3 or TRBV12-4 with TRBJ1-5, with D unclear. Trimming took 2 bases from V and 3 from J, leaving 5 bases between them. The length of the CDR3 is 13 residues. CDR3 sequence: CASSLMPNQPQHF. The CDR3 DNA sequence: TGTGCCAGCAGTTTAATGCCCAATCAGCCCCAGCATTTT.

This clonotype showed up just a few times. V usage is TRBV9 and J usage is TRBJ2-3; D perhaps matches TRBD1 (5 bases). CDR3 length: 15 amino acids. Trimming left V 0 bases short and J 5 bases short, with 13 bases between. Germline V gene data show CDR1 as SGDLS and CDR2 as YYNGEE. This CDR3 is CASSVDTDRGDTQYF. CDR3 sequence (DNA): TGTGCCAGCAGCGTAGACACAGACAGAGGAGATACGCAGTATTTT.

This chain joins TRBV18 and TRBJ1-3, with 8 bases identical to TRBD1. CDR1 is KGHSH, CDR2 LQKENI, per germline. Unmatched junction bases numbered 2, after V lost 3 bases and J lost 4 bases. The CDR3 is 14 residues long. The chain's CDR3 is CASSPGTGGNTIYF. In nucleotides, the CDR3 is TGTGCCAGCTCACCCGGGACAGGCGGAAACACCATATATTTT.

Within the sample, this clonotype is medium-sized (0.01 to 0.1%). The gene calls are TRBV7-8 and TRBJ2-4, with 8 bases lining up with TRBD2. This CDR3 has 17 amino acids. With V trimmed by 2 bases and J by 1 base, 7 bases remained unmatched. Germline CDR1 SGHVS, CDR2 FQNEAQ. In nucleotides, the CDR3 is TGTGCCAGCAGCTTAAAGGCGGGGGGCCTGGCCAAAAACATTCAGTACTTC. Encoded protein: CASSLKAGGLAKNIQYF.

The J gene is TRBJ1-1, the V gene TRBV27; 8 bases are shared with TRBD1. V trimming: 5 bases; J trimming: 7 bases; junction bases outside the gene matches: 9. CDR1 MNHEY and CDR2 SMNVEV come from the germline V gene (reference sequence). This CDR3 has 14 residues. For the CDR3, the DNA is TGTGCCAGCAGTCCTGGGATTGGGACAGGTGAAGCTTTCTTT. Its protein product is CASSPGIGTGEAFF.

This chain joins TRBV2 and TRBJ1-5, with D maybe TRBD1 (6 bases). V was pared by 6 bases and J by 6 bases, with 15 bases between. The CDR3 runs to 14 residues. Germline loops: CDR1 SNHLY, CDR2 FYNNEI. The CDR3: CASRGGPGTQPQHF. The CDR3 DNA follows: TGTGCCAGCAGGGGGGGCCCCGGCACTCAGCCCCAGCATTTT.

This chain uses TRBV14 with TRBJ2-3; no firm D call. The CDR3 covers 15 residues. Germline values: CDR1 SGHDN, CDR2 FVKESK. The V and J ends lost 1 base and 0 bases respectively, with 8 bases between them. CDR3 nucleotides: TGTGCCAGCAGCCAAGTCCTAGGAAGCACAGATACGCAGTATTTT. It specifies CASSQVLGSTDTQYF.

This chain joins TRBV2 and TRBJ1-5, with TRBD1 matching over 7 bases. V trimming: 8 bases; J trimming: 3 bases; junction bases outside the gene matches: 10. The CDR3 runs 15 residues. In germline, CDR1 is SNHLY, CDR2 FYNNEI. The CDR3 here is CASRGTDHNNQPQHF. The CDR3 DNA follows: TGTGCCAGCCGTGGGACAGATCATAACAATCAGCCCCAGCATTTT.

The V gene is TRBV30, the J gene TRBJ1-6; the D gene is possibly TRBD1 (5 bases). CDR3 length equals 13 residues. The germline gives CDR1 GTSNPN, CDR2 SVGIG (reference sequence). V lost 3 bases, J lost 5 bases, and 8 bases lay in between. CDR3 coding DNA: TGTGCCTGGAGGGTCAGGGATAATTCACCCCTCCACTTT. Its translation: CAWRVRDNSPLHF.

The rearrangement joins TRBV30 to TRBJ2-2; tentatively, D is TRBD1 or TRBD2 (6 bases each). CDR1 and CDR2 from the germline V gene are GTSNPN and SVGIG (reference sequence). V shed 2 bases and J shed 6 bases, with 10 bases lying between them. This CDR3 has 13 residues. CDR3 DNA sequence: TGTGCCTGGAGTCCCGGGGGCCCCGGGGAGCTGTTTTTT. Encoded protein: CAWSPGGPGELFF.

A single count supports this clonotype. The CDR3 nucleotides read TGTGCCACCAGACTAGCGGGGGGCATTACAGATACGCAGTATTTT. It yields the protein CATRLAGGITDTQYF. The V gene is TRBV10-3, the J gene TRBJ2-3, with 13 bases that match TRBD2. Losses at the gene ends were 10 bases for V and 3 bases for J; bases not matched to a gene: 7. CDR1 ENHRY and CDR2 SYGVKD come from the germline V gene. The CDR3 runs to 15 residues.

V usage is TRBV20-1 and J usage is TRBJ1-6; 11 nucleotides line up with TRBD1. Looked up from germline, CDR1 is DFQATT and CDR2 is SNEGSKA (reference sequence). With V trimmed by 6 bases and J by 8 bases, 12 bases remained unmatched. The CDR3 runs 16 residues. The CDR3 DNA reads TGCAGTGCGCGGACAGGGGGCTTAAGTTCAGATTCACCCCTCCACTTT. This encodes CSARTGGLSSDSPLHF.

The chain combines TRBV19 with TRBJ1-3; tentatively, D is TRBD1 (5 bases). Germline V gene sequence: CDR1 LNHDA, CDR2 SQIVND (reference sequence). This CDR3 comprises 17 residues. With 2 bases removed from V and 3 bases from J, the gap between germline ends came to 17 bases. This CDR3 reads CASSISRQVRDGNTIYF. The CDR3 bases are TGTGCCAGTAGTATATCCAGACAAGTCAGGGATGGAAACACCATATATTTT.

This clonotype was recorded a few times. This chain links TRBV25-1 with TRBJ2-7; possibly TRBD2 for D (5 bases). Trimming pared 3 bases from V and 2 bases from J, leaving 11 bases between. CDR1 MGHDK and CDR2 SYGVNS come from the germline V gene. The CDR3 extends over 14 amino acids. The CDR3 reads CASSDPGSTYEQYF. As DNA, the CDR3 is TGTGCCAGCAGTGATCCGGGATCAACCTACGAGCAGTACTTC.

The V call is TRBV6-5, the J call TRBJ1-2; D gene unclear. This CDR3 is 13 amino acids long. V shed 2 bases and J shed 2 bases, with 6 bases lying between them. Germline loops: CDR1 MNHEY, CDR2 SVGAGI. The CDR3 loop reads CASSYQENYGYTF. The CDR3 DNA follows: TGTGCCAGCAGTTACCAAGAGAACTATGGCTACACCTTC.

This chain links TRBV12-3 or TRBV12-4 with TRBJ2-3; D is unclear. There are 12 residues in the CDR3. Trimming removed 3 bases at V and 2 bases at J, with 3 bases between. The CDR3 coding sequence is TGTGCCAGCAGTTTGGTCACAGATACGCAGTATTTT. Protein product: CASSLVTDTQYF.

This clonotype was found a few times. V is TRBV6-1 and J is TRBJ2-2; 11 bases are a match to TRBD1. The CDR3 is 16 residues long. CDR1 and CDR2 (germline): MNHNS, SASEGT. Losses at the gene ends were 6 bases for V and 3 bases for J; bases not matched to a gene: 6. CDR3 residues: CASRRGTGGDTGELFF. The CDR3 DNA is TGTGCCAGCAGGCGCGGGACAGGGGGTGACACCGGGGAGCTGTTTTTT.

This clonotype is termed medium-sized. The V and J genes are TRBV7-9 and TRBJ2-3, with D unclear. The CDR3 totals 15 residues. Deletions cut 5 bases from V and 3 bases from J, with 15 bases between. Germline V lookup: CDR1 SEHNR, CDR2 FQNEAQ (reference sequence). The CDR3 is CASSPTAAVTDTQYF. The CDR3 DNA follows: TGTGCCAGCAGCCCAACGGCGGCGGTTACAGATACGCAGTATTTT.

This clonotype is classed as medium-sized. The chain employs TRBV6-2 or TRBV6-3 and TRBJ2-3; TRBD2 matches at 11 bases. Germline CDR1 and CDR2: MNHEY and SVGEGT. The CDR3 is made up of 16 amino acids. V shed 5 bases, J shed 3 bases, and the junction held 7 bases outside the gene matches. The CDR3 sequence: CASSPIRLAGTDTQYF. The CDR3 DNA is TGTGCCAGCAGTCCAATCCGACTAGCGGGGACAGATACGCAGTATTTT.

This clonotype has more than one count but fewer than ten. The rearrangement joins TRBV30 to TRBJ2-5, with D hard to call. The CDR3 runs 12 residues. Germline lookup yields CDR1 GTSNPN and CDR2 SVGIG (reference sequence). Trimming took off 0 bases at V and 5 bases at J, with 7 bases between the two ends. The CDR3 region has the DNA TGTGCCTGGAGTGTCGGTGGCGAGACCCAGTACTTC. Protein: CAWSVGGETQYF.

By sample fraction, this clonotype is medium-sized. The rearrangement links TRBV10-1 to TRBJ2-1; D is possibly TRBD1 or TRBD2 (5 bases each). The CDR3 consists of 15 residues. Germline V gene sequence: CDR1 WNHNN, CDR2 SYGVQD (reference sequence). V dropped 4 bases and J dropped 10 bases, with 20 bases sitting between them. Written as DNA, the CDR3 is TGCGCCAGCAGTGGGGACGGACGGAGTGGTGGGGAGCAGTTCTTC. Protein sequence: CASSGDGRSGGEQFF.

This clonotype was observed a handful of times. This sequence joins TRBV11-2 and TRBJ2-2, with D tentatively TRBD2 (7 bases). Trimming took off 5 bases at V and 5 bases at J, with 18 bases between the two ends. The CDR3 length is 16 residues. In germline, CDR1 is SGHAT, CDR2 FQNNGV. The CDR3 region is CASSLRGAVRTGELFF. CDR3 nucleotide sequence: TGTGCCAGCAGCCTTCGGGGGGCCGTCAGGACCGGGGAGCTGTTTTTT.

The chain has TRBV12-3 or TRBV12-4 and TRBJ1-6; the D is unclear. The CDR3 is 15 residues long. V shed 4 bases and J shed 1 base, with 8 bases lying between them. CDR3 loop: CASSSRSSYNSPLHF. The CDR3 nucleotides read TGTGCCAGCAGTTCGCGGAGTTCCTATAATTCACCCCTCCACTTT.

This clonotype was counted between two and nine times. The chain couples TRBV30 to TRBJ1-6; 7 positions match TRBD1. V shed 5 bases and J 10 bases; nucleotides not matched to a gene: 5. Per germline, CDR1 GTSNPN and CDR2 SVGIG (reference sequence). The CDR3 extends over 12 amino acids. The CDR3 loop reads CAWSQGVSPLHF. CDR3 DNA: TGTGCCTGGTCTCAGGGGGTGTCACCCCTCCACTTT.

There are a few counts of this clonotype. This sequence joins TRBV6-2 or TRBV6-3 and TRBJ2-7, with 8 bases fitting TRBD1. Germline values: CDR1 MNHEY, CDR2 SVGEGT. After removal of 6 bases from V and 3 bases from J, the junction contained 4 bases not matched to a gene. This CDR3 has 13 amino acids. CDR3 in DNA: TGTGCCAGCAGATCGACAGGGGACTACGAGCAGTACTTC. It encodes CASRSTGDYEQYF.